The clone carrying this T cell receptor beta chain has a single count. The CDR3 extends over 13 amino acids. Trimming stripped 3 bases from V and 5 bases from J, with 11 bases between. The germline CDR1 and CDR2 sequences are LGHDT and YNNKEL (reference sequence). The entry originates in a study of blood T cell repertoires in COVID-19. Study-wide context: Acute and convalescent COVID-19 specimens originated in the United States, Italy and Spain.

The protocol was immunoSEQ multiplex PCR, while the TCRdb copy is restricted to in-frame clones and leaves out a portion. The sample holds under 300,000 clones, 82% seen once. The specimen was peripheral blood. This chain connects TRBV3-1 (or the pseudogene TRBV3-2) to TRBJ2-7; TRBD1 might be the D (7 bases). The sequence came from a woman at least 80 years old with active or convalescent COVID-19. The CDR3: CASSHGGGDEQYF. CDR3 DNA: TGTGCCAGCAGCCACGGAGGGGGCGACGAGCAGTACTTC.